This T cell receptor beta chain originates from a study of post-analysis software for immune sequencing data. The study, taken as a whole, reports: Roughly five TRBV segments were more frequent in patients than controls; TRBV5-6, TRBV5-1 and TRBV20-1 belonged to this group.

Included in the TCR beta cDNA libraries were unique molecular identifiers. TCRdb used MiXCR to reprocess the PCR reads, holding one entry per CDR3 protein. The table lists 170,000 or so distinct CDR3 sequences, around 30% of them singletons, with about 1.4% in the top ten. Germline lookup yields CDR1 MGHRA and CDR2 YSYEKL. The CDR3 runs to 13 residues. The V end was cut by 2 bases, the J end by 5 bases, with 9 bases between. This clonotype appeared many times. Its antigen is unidentified. The sequenced sample was blood. This chain connects TRBV4-1 to TRBJ2-5, with D unclear. The receptor's source is a girl under 18 with multiple sclerosis. Here the CDR3 reads CASSQLLSETQYF. The CDR3 nucleotides read TGCGCCAGCAGCCAACTACTCTCTGAGACCCAGTACTTC.